This T cell receptor (beta chain) was profiled in a study of blood T cell repertoires in COVID-19. Study-level background: The study drew acute and convalescent COVID-19 samples from the United States, Italy and Spain. T cells, B-cell-depleted T cells, or PBMCs supplied cDNA or gDNA.

Study processing details: Nucleated cell counts were estimated from reference gene primer amplification. Profiling relied on immunoSEQ multiplex PCR, and the TCRdb table lists in-frame clones only, not all of them. V and J calls and clone size are given by that table; D and trimming were obtained from the DNA. This repertoire shows about 150,000 clones, over 80% found once; its top ten account for 10%. The CDR3 spans 13 residues. Germline CDR1 and CDR2: SEHNR and FQNEAQ (reference sequence). Trimming pared 2 bases from V and 6 bases from J, leaving 10 bases between. The TCR comes from a man between 60 and 75 years old with active or convalescent COVID-19. This chain uses TRBV7-9 with TRBJ1-2; maybe TRBD1 (5 bases). The specimen was peripheral blood. CDR3 in amino acids: CASSLMGGDGYTF. The CDR3, as DNA: TGTGCCAGCAGCTTAATGGGGGGTGATGGCTACACCTTC.